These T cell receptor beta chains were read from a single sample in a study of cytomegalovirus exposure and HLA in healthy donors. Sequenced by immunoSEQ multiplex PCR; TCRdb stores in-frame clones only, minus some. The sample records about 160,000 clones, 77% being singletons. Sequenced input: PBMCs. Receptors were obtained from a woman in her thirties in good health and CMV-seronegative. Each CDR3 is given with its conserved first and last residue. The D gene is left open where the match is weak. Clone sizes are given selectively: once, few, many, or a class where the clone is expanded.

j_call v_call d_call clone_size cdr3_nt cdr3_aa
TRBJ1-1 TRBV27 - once TGTGCCAGCAGTTTCACGTGGTCGAGCACTGAAGCTTTCTTT CASSFTWSSTEAFF
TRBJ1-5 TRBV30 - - TGTGCCTGGAGTGTATCAGGAAGCAATCAGCCCCAGCATTTT CAWSVSGSNQPQHF
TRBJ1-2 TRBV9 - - TGTGCCAGCAGCGTAGCGACAGTTGCTAACTATGGCTACACCTTC CASSVATVANYGYTF
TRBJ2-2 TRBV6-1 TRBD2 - TGTGCCAGCACCCGCCGGGGGGGACTCGGGGGGGAGCTGTTTTTT CASTRRGGLGGELFF
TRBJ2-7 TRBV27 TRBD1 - TGTGCCAGCAGGACCTTGAGGGACAGGTATTCGAGCGAGCAGTACTTC CASRTLRDRYSSEQYF
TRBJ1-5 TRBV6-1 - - TGTGCCAGCAGTCACCAGAGGAGGGCGGGTCAGCCCCAGCATTTT CASSHQRRAGQPQHF
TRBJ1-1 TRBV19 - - TGTGCCAGTAGTATAGGATCAGGGTTCGACACTGAAGCTTTCTTT CASSIGSGFDTEAFF
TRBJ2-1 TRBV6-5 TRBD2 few TGTGCCAGCACTTTAGCGGGGTACGTGCAGTTCTTC CASTLAGYVQFF
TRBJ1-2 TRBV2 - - TGTGCCAGCAGACGGGACACCTCTAACTATGGCTACACCTTC CASRRDTSNYGYTF
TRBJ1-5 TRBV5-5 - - TGTGCCAGCAGCTCCTACGGCTCAGGCCAGCCCCAGCATTTT CASSSYGSGQPQHF
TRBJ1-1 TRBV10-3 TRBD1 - TGTGCCATCAACGCTGAGGGGACAGGGGGCCGTGCTGAAGCTTTCTTT CAINAEGTGGRAEAFF
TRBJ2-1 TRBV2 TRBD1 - TGTGCCAGCAGTGGAAACGGGACAGGGAGACCAACTGAGCAGTTCTTC CASSGNGTGRPTEQFF
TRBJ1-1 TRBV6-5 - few TGTGCCAGCAGTCTCGGACAGAACACTGAAGCTTTCTTT CASSLGQNTEAFF
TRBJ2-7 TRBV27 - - TGTGCCAGCAGTCCCAGACAGTTTGCCTACGAGCAGTACTTC CASSPRQFAYEQYF